The T cell receptor beta chain under discussion was sequenced for a study of shared clonotypes between healthy human individuals. Donors comprised healthy HIV-negative adults lacking recent acute infections or vaccinations. Study-wide results and caveats: It was anticipated that sequencing depth would influence how many clonotypes donors shared. The study found roughly 5% of naive CD4 clonotypes shared across a handful of donors.

Assay used: immunoSEQ multiplex PCR; TCRdb lists only in-frame clones, some missing. The sample consists of 2,500,000 or so clones, around nine tenths of them appearing once. The CDR3 is 13 residues long. J gave up 7 bases and V 4 bases, and 5 bases lay outside the gene matches. Comments on this clone: Its antigen is undetermined.

Specimen: naive CD4+ T cells sorted from blood. Subset meaning: CD45RA+ positively selected. This chain joins TRBV5-3 and TRBJ2-1, with 7 bases that match TRBD1. TRBV5-3 is labeled an ORF, and its function is uncertain. This clonotype originated in a man aged 18 to 30 in good health. CDR3 region: CARSPGTENEQFF. In DNA, the CDR3 is TGTGCCAGAAGCCCCGGGACAGAAAATGAGCAGTTCTTC.